This T cell receptor beta chain is from a study of T cells after yellow fever vaccination. Overall study: Fractions low in cell number were prepared with SMART-Seq v4 Ultra Low Input. Study results and limitations: Abundant clonotypes (contaminants from the bulk population) could be present in FACS-sorted repertoires.

V lost 2 bases and J 7 bases, leaving 18 bases between the germline ends. CDR1 is SGHRS and CDR2 is YFSETQ in the germline V gene. The CDR3 has 15 residues. This clonotype was found once. The target antigen is unknown. A read error may be the cause here, since a much bigger clone is one base away. Conversion of TCR transcripts into cDNA relied on 5'RACE template switching, which added a universal primer site and UMIs. TCRdb analysed the 5' RACE reads with MiXCR anew, one entry per CDR3 protein. Here the sample spans about 340,000 distinct CDR3 sequences, almost 4% being singletons. The receptor comes from a man younger than 35 who received the YFV17D yellow fever vaccine. Sequencing was performed on PBMCs, taken 5 days after the yellow fever booster vaccination. The chain has TRBV5-1 and TRBJ1-1; D is unresolved. The CDR3 nucleotides are TGCGCCAGCAGCTTCTGGGCAGATTTCGTGGGTGAAGCTTTCTTT. Encoded protein: CASSFWADFVGEAFF.